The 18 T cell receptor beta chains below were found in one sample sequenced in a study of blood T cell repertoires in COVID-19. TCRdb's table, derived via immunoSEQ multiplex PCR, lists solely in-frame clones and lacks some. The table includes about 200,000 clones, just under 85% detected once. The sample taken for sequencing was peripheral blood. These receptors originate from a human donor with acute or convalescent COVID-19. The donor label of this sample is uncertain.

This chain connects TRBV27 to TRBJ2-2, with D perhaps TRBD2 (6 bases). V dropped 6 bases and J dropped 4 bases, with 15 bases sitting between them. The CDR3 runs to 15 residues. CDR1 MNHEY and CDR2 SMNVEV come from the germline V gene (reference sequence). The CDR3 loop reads CASRSGGPATGELFF. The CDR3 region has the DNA TGTGCCAGCAGGTCAGGAGGGCCAGCCACCGGGGAGCTGTTTTTT.

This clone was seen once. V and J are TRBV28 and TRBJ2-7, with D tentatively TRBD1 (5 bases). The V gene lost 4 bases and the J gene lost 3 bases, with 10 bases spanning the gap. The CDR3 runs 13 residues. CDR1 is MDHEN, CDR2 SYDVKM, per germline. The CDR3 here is CASSSPGNYEQYF. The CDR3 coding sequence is TGTGCCAGCAGTTCCCCAGGGAACTACGAGCAGTACTTC.

This CDR3 reads CASSPSGDSPLHF. For the CDR3, the DNA is TGTGCCAGCTCACCATCGGGAGATTCACCCCTCCACTTT. The chain couples TRBV18 to TRBJ1-6; no reliable D call. The germline V and J ends were trimmed by 2 bases and 8 bases, with 7 bases remaining between them. The CDR3 extends over 13 amino acids. CDR1 is KGHSH, CDR2 LQKENI, per germline.

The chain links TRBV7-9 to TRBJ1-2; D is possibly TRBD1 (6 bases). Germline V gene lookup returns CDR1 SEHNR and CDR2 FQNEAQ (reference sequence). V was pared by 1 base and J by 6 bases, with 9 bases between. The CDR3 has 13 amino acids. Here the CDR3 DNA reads TGTGCCAGCAGCTTAGACGGGGGGCATGGCTACACCTTC. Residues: CASSLDGGHGYTF.

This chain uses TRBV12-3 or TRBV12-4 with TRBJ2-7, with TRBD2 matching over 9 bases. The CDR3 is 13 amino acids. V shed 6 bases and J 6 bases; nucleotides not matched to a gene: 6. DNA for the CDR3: TGTGCCAGCAGAATTAGCGGGAGAGGCGAGCAGTACTTC. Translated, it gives CASRISGRGEQYF.

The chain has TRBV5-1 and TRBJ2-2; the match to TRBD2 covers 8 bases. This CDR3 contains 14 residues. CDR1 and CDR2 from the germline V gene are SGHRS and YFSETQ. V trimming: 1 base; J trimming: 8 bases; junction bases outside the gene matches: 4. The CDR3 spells CASSLLSGSGELFF. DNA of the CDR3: TGCGCCAGCAGCTTGTTGAGCGGGAGTGGGGAGCTGTTTTTT.

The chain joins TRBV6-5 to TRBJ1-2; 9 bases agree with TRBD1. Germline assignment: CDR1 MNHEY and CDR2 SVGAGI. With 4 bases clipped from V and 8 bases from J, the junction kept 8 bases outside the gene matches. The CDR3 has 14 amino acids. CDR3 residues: CASSFTGGERGYTF. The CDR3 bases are TGTGCCAGCAGTTTCACAGGGGGCGAGCGGGGCTACACCTTC.

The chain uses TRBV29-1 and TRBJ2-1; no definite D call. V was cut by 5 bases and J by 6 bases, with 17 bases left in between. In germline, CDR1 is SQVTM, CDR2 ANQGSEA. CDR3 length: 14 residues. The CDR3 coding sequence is TGCAGCGTTACTTATAGCCTGGTCGGCAATGAGCAGTTCTTC. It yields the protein CSVTYSLVGNEQFF.

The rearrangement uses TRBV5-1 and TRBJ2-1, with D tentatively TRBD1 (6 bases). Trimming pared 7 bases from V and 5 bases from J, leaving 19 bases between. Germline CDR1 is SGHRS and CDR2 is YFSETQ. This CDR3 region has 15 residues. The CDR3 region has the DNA TGCGCCAGCCGGCCCTTTGGGGGCCTTCACAATGAGCAGTTCTTC. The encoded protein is CASRPFGGLHNEQFF.

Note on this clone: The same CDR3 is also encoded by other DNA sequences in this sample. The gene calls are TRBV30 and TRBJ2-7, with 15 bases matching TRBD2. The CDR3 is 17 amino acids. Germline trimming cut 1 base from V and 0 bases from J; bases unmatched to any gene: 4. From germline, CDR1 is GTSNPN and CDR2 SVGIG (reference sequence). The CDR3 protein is CAWSGGLAGGFSYEQYF. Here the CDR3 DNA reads TGTGCCTGGAGTGGAGGACTAGCGGGAGGGTTCTCCTACGAGCAGTACTTC.

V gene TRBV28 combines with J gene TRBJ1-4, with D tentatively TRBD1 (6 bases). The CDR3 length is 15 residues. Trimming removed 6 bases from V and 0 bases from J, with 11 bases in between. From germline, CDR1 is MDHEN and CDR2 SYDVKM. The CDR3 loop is CASRGGTATNEKLFF. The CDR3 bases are TGTGCCAGCAGAGGGGGAACTGCAACTAATGAAAAACTGTTTTTT.

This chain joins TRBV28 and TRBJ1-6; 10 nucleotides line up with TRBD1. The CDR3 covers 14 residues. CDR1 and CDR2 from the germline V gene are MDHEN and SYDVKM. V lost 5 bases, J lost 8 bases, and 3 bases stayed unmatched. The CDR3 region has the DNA TGTGCCAGCAGTCGGACAGGGGGTTATTCACCCCTCCACTTT. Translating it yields CASSRTGGYSPLHF.

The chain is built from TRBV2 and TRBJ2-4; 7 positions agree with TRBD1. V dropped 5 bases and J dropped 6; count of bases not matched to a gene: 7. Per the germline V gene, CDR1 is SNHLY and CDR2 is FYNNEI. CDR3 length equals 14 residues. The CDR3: CASSNRAGGNIQYF. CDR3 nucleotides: TGTGCCAGCAGTAACAGGGCAGGGGGAAACATTCAGTACTTC.

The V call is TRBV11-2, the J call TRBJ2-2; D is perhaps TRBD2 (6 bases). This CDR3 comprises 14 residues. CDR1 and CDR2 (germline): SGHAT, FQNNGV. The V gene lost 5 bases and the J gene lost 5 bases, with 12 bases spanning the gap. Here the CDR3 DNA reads TGTGCCAGCAGCCCATTAGCGGCAACCGGGGAGCTGTTTTTT. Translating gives CASSPLAATGELFF.

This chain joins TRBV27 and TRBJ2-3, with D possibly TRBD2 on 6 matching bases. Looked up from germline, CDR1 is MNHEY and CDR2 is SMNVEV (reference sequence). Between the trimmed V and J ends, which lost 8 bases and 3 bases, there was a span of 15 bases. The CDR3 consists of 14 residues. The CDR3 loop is CASSPGLATDTQYF. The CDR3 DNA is TGTGCCAGCTCGCCGGGACTCGCTACAGATACGCAGTATTTT.

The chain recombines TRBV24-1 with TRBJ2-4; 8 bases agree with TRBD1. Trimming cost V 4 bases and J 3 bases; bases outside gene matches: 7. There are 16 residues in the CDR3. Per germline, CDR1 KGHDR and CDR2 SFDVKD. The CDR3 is CATSDSGQALKNIQYF. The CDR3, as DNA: TGTGCCACCAGTGACTCGGGACAGGCGCTCAAAAACATTCAGTACTTC.

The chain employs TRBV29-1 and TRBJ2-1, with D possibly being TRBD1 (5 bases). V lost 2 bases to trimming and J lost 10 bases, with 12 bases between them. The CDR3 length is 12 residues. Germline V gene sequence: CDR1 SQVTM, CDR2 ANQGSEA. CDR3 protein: CSVEPDRGEQFF. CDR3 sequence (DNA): TGCAGCGTTGAACCCGACAGAGGCGAGCAGTTCTTC.

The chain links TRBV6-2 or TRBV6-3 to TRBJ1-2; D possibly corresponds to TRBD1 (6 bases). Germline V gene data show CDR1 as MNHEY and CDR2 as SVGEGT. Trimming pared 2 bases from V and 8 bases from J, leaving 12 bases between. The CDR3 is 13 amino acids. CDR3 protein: CASSYRDRRGYTF. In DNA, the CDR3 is TGTGCCAGCAGTTACCGCGACAGGCGGGGCTACACCTTC.